These 22 T cell receptor beta chains came from one sample sequenced in a study of T cell responses to AZD1222 COVID-19 vaccine. Measured with immunoSEQ multiplex PCR; TCRdb has only the in-frame clones, and not every one. In the table there are around 140,000 clones, roughly nine tenths of which are singletons. The sample here was peripheral blood, taken on day 0 of AZD1222 vaccination. The receptors come from an adult in good health.

The CDR3 coding sequence is TGTGCCAGCAGTTACGGGTGGGGGGACTATGGCTACACCTTC. It encodes CASSYGWGDYGYTF. V is TRBV6-5 and J is TRBJ1-2, with D tentatively TRBD1 (5 bases). V lost 2 bases and J lost 3, with 10 bases in between. The CDR3 is 14 amino acids. Germline-derived CDR1 and CDR2 are MNHEY and SVGAGI.

This clone occurred a few times. This sequence joins TRBV6-2 or TRBV6-3 and TRBJ2-7; 9 nucleotides align to TRBD1. This CDR3 comprises 15 residues. CDR1 is MNHEY and CDR2 is SVGEGT in the germline V gene. Trimming cost V 0 bases and J 3 bases; bases outside gene matches: 3. This CDR3 is CASSYSPTGGYEQYF. In DNA, the CDR3 is TGTGCCAGCAGTTACTCGCCGACAGGGGGCTACGAGCAGTACTTC.

The chain employs TRBV4-3 and TRBJ2-1; possibly TRBD1 for D (8 bases). Per the germline V gene, CDR1 is LGHNA and CDR2 is YSLEER. The CDR3 spans 19 residues. V was trimmed by 0 bases and J by 5 bases, leaving 23 bases between them. Written as DNA, the CDR3 is TGCGCCAGCAGCCAAGATCCGCAGGGGGCGAGGCTAGCGGACAATGAGCAGTTCTTC. It is translated as CASSQDPQGARLADNEQFF.

This chain links TRBV5-5 with TRBJ2-3; D remains ambiguous. V was shortened by 4 bases and J by 3 bases, with 15 bases between the two germline ends. The CDR3 consists of 15 residues. The germline gives CDR1 SGHKS, CDR2 YYEKEE (reference sequence). DNA for the CDR3: TGTGCCAGCAGCCCCCGGTTAATACGGACAGATACGCAGTATTTT. It is translated as CASSPRLIRTDTQYF.

The CDR3 DNA is TGTGCCAGCAGTTTGGCGGGAGGCACAGATACGCAGTATTTT. This codes for CASSLAGGTDTQYF. This rearrangement joins TRBV27 to TRBJ2-3; 7 bases line up with TRBD2. Trimming removed 3 bases from V and 1 base from J; junction bases left unmatched: 1. The CDR3 spans 14 residues. Per germline, CDR1 MNHEY and CDR2 SMNVEV (reference sequence).

This chain links TRBV2 with TRBJ2-3; D may be TRBD1 (6 bases). This CDR3 has 15 amino acids. CDR1 and CDR2 from the germline V gene are SNHLY and FYNNEI. V was cut by 5 bases and J by 4 bases, with 16 bases left in between. In DNA, the CDR3 is TGTGCCAGCAGTCGGGACAACCGCCGGCCAGATACGCAGTATTTT. Translated: CASSRDNRRPDTQYF.

This rearrangement joins TRBV30 to TRBJ1-6, with D perhaps matching TRBD1 (6 bases). CDR1 and CDR2 from the germline V gene are GTSNPN and SVGIG (reference sequence). This CDR3 contains 15 residues. V was trimmed by 2 bases and J by 10 bases, leaving 18 bases between them. DNA for the CDR3: TGTGCCTGGAGTTTCAGTCCGGACAGCGCCTCACCCCTCCACTTT. Amino acids: CAWSFSPDSASPLHF.

The V gene is TRBV4-3, the J gene TRBJ2-7, with a tentative D call TRBD2 (6 bases). V was shortened by 0 bases and J by 5 bases, with 8 bases between the two germline ends. CDR1 and CDR2 (germline): LGHNA, YSLEER. This CDR3 contains 13 residues. CDR3 in DNA: TGCGCCAGCAGCCAAGACAGGGAGGACGAGCAGTACTTC. This sequence encodes CASSQDREDEQYF.

CDR3 amino acids: CASSLNRIGYTF. CDR3 bases: TGTGCCAGCAGTTTGAACAGGATCGGCTACACCTTC. The V gene is TRBV28, the J gene TRBJ1-2, with D perhaps matching TRBD1 (5 bases). Germline CDR1 reads MDHEN; CDR2 reads SYDVKM. This CDR3 region has 12 residues. Between the trimmed V and J ends, which lost 3 bases and 8 bases, there was a span of 10 bases.

This chain connects TRBV5-6 to TRBJ2-1; TRBD2 matches at 8 bases. V lost 0 bases, J lost 14 bases, and 16 bases stayed unmatched. Germline V lookup: CDR1 SGHDT, CDR2 YYEEEE. The CDR3 length is 16 residues. The CDR3 bases are TGTGCCAGCAGCTTGGGTCGGGAGGGCCTTTGGCTGAGGGAGTTCTTC. It specifies CASSLGREGLWLREFF.

The rearrangement joins TRBV25-1 to TRBJ1-3; D possibly corresponds to TRBD1 (6 bases). V lost 3 bases to trimming and J lost 4 bases, with 13 bases between them. The germline V gene encodes CDR1 MGHDK and CDR2 SYGVNS. CDR3 length: 15 residues. The CDR3 sequence is CASSDHREGGNTIYF. In DNA, the CDR3 is TGTGCCAGCAGTGATCACAGGGAAGGAGGAAACACCATATATTTT.

The rearrangement links TRBV9 to TRBJ2-7; 10 nucleotides line up with TRBD1. In germline, CDR1 is SGDLS, CDR2 YYNGEE. The CDR3 consists of 16 residues. V dropped 4 bases and J dropped 4; count of bases not matched to a gene: 11. CDR3 sequence reads: CASSPRGDRGEYEQYF. The CDR3, as DNA: TGTGCCAGCAGCCCCAGGGGGGACAGGGGTGAGTACGAGCAGTACTTC. Supplemented by reference TRBV9 and TRBJ2-7, the full variable domain reads DSGVTQTPKHLITATGQRVTLRCSPRSGDLSVYWYQQSLDQGLQFLIQYYNGEERAKGNILERFSAQQFPDLHSELNLSSLELGDSALYFCASSPRGDRGEYEQYFGPGTRLTVT.

This rearrangement joins TRBV6-1 to TRBJ2-4; D tentatively fits TRBD1 or TRBD2 (5 bases each). This CDR3 is built from 15 residues. Germline loops: CDR1 MNHNS, CDR2 SASEGT. V lost 0 bases, J lost 7 bases, and 13 bases lay in between. This chain's CDR3 is CASSEALWGTNIQYF. The CDR3 DNA is TGTGCCAGCAGTGAAGCATTGTGGGGGACCAACATTCAGTACTTC.

The chain joins TRBV3-1 (or the pseudogene TRBV3-2) to TRBJ1-2; no reliable D call. CDR1 LGHDT and CDR2 YNNKEL come from the germline V gene (reference sequence). CDR3 length: 14 residues. Trimming removed 0 bases at V and 8 bases at J, with 13 bases between. CDR3 amino acids: CASSQEPVLLGYTF. The DNA of the CDR3 is TGTGCCAGCAGCCAAGAACCCGTTCTTCTCGGCTACACCTTC.

The chain uses TRBV18 and TRBJ2-5; a possible D gene is TRBD1 (5 bases). This CDR3 comprises 14 residues. The V end lost 3 bases, the J end lost 1 base, and 9 bases lay between the germline ends. From germline, CDR1 is KGHSH and CDR2 LQKENI. This chain's CDR3 is CASSPQGLQETQYF. The CDR3 coding sequence is TGTGCCAGCTCACCCCAGGGCCTCCAAGAGACCCAGTACTTC.

V is TRBV18 and J is TRBJ2-3; TRBD1 matches 8 bases. V lost 3 bases to trimming and J lost 2 bases; unmatched junction nucleotides: 7. Germline V lookup: CDR1 KGHSH, CDR2 LQKENI. The CDR3 length is 16 residues. The CDR3 DNA is TGTGCCAGCTCACCCTGGACAGGGACCATCACAGATACGCAGTATTTT. Its translation is CASSPWTGTITDTQYF.

The genes are TRBV19 and TRBJ2-3; perhaps TRBD2 as D (5 bases). Germline V gene sequence: CDR1 LNHDA, CDR2 SQIVND (reference sequence). Trimming left V 2 bases short and J 4 bases short, with 13 bases between. The CDR3 totals 15 residues. The CDR3, as DNA: TGTGCCAGTAGTATAACGAGCGGAGCCCCAGATACGCAGTATTTT. Amino acids: CASSITSGAPDTQYF.

This clone was detected only once. The chain combines TRBV18 with TRBJ2-1, with 9 bases lining up with TRBD2. The CDR3 is 19 residues long. The germline V gene encodes CDR1 KGHSH and CDR2 LQKENI. V shed 3 bases and J 1 base; nucleotides not matched to a gene: 13. The CDR3 DNA sequence: TGTGCCAGCTCACCCTTGGCCGTAGCGGGAGCGAGTTCCTACAATGAGCAGTTCTTC. It encodes CASSPLAVAGASSYNEQFF.

This rearrangement joins TRBV25-1 to TRBJ2-1, with 9 positions matching TRBD1. The junction had 16 bases not matched to a gene; V was cut back by 8 bases and J by 5 bases. This CDR3 is built from 17 residues. CDR1 and CDR2 (germline): MGHDK, SYGVNS. In DNA form, the CDR3 reads TGTGCCAGCTCACCCGGGACAGGGACCTTTCGGGACAATGAGCAGTTCTTC. This sequence encodes CASSPGTGTFRDNEQFF.

The chain combines TRBV4-3 with TRBJ2-2; D is unclear. The V end was cut by 0 bases, the J end by 2 bases, with 10 bases between. Germline V CDR1 and CDR2: LGHNA, YSLEER. The CDR3 is 16 residues long. CDR3 coding DNA: TGCGCCAGCAGCCAAGATGAGGCAGTCAACACCGGGGAGCTGTTTTTT. Protein product: CASSQDEAVNTGELFF.

This sequence joins TRBV19 and TRBJ1-4, with TRBD1 as a possible D gene (6 bases). Germline CDR1 is LNHDA and CDR2 is SQIVND (reference sequence). Between the trimmed V and J ends, which lost 6 bases and 3 bases, there was a span of 11 bases. This CDR3 contains 14 residues. As DNA, the CDR3 is TGTGCCAGTAGGCCCGGACAGCCTAATGAAAAACTGTTTTTT. Translating gives CASRPGQPNEKLFF.

The chain joins TRBV6-5 to TRBJ1-1; no clear D gene. V lost 6 bases and J lost 1, with 12 bases in between. Germline V CDR1 and CDR2: MNHEY, SVGAGI. The CDR3 has 14 residues. This CDR3 is CASSPRRGNTEAFF. The DNA of the CDR3 is TGTGCCAGCAGCCCCCGGCGGGGGAACACTGAAGCTTTCTTT.